The entry that follows covers one TCR beta chain sequence. Antigen specificity is unknown. These data originate in a study of human T cells and chemical hapten exposure. Described time point: pre-sensitization, week 0. The treatment: therapeutic diphenylcyclopropenone sensitization with weekly scalp DPC. The study enrolled 18 to 70-year-old alopecia patients suitable for DPC. Study results and limitations: Expanded TCRs showed more large CDR3 clusters than pre-sensitization or healthy control sets.

A single record per CDR3 protein comes from TCRdb applying MiXCR to the RACE reads. Here the sample spans around 260,000 distinct CDR3 sequences, 8.6% being singletons. V lost 6 bases and J 5 bases, leaving 10 bases between the germline ends. The germline CDR1 and CDR2 sequences are DFQATT and SNEGSKA (reference sequence). The CDR3 totals 12 residues. The chain links TRBV20-1 to TRBJ2-2; D is perhaps TRBD2 (5 bases). The sequenced sample was whole blood, obtained in connection with sensitization to the hapten diphenylcyclopropenone (DPC). The TCR was taken from a woman in her forties with alopecia areata. Some clones in this sample may be carry-over from other donors' samples. For the CDR3, the DNA is TGCAGTGCCACCCCGGGGACCGGGGAGCTGTTTTTT. Translation gives CSATPGTGELFF.